This T cell receptor beta chain was documented in a study of blood T cell repertoires in COVID-19. Looking at the study overall: Donors in the United States, Italy and Spain gave samples during acute or convalescent COVID-19. Sample material is recorded as cDNA or gDNA derived from T cells, B-cell-depleted T cells, or PBMCs.

Original processing notes: Reference gene primer amplification gave estimated nucleated cell counts. Repertoires were generated with immunoSEQ multiplex PCR, while TCRdb's copy carries only in-frame clones and drops some. V and J calls and clone size are copied from that table; D and trimming were computed from the DNA. There are around 77,000 clones in the sample; more than 90% occur only once, and approximately 16% lies in the top ten. The CDR3 totals 13 residues. The V end lost 0 bases, the J end lost 6 bases, and 9 bases lay between the germline ends. The germline V gene encodes CDR1 LGHNA and CDR2 YSLEER.

The rearrangement links TRBV4-3 to TRBJ2-7; a possible D gene is TRBD2 (6 bases). This clonotype originated in a woman of 80 years or more with active or convalescent COVID-19. What was sequenced was peripheral blood. For the CDR3, the DNA is TGCGCCAGCAGCCAAGATTGGAGGGGCGAGCAGTACTTC. This codes for CASSQDWRGEQYF.